The clone carrying this T cell receptor beta chain was picked up a small number of times. What it binds is not known. These data come from a study of identical twins. General observations from the study: There were fewer insertions in abundant cord blood beta clonotypes, but memory repertoires showed no such pattern. The degree of excess twin sharing was weaker in beta out-of-frame sequences.

The CDR3 runs to 16 residues. Germline assignment: CDR1 SNHLY and CDR2 FYNNEI. V shed 1 base and J shed 6 bases, with 15 bases lying between them. TCRdb processed the 5' RACE reads anew with MiXCR; each CDR3 protein has one entry. The repertoire consists of 1.5 million or so distinct CDR3 sequences, with about 30% occurring once and the leading ten covering around 0.3%. V usage is TRBV2 and J usage is TRBJ1-4; D might be TRBD1 (5 bases). This TCR was sampled from a newborn girl in good health. Sequenced sample: cord blood. The chain's CDR3 is CASSEVPLVGDEKLFF. The CDR3 DNA reads TGTGCCAGCAGTGAAGTCCCTTTGGTAGGGGATGAAAAACTGTTTTTT.